One sample yielded the 17 T cell receptor beta chains listed below, sequenced in a study of T cells after yellow fever vaccination. In TCRdb, the 5' RACE reads were re-called with MiXCR into one record per CDR3 protein. The sample holds about 73,000 distinct CDR3 sequences; 7.5% to 9% are singletons and the top ten take less than 50%. Sample: CD8+ T cells sorted from PBMCs, taken on the day of the yellow fever booster vaccination. The receptors derive from a man in his thirties or forties who received the YFV17D yellow fever vaccine.

The V and J genes are TRBV27 and TRBJ2-7; D perhaps matches TRBD2 (5 bases). The V end lost 4 bases, the J end lost 3 bases, and 16 bases lay between the germline ends. CDR1 MNHEY and CDR2 SMNVEV come from the germline V gene (reference sequence). This CDR3 is built from 15 residues. The CDR3 region is CASSCPGSVDYEQYF. CDR3 nucleotide sequence: TGTGCCAGCAGTTGCCCGGGGTCGGTCGACTACGAGCAGTACTTC.

The V gene is TRBV10-2, the J gene TRBJ2-3; no definite D call. Germline CDR1 and CDR2: WSHSY and SAAADI. V dropped 0 bases and J dropped 1 base, with 14 bases sitting between them. The CDR3 loop spans 17 amino acids. CDR3 loop: CASSESMARWGTDTQYF. CDR3 DNA: TGCGCCAGCAGTGAGTCGATGGCCCGCTGGGGCACAGATACGCAGTATTTT.

The chain recombines TRBV24-1 with TRBJ1-1, with D possibly being TRBD1 (5 bases). V was cut by 7 bases and J by 3 bases, with 14 bases left in between. Per germline, CDR1 KGHDR and CDR2 SFDVKD. This CDR3 comprises 14 residues. CDR3 loop: CATSPWGGYTEAFF. The CDR3 DNA sequence: TGTGCCACCAGCCCATGGGGGGGTTACACTGAAGCTTTCTTT.

The table lists this clonotype with a few counts. The chain carries TRBV20-1 and TRBJ2-7; D may be TRBD2 (5 bases). The CDR3 sequence is 13 residues long. Germline-derived CDR1 and CDR2 are DFQATT and SNEGSKA (reference sequence). The CDR3 nucleotides read TGCAGCGTATCCAGCGGAGAATCCTACGAGCAGTACTTC. This translates into CSVSSGESYEQYF.

The chain is built from TRBV29-1 and TRBJ2-2; 12 bases match TRBD2. CDR1 is SQVTM, CDR2 ANQGSEA, per germline. V lost 2 bases to trimming and J lost 6 bases; unmatched junction nucleotides: 4. The CDR3 covers 15 residues. The CDR3 loop reads CSVELAGGLAGELFF. CDR3 coding DNA: TGCAGCGTTGAACTAGCGGGAGGGCTGGCCGGGGAGCTGTTTTTT.

V usage is TRBV19 and J usage is TRBJ2-1, with TRBD2 matching over 13 bases. Germline-derived CDR1 and CDR2 are LNHDA and SQIVND (reference sequence). The V segment lost 1 base and the J segment 9 bases; nucleotides outside the gene matches: 6. The CDR3 has 16 amino acids. The CDR3 reads CASSIGTSGSGGEQFF. CDR3 coding DNA: TGTGCCAGTAGTATAGGGACTAGCGGGAGCGGAGGTGAGCAGTTCTTC.

CDR3 in amino acids: CASSKGHTTGELFF. The CDR3 DNA follows: TGCGCCAGCAGCAAGGGACACACCACCGGGGAGCTGTTTTTT. The chain joins TRBV5-1 to TRBJ2-2, with D possibly TRBD1 on 6 matching bases. The V and J ends lost 4 bases and 4 bases respectively, with 11 bases between them. This CDR3 spans 14 amino acids. Germline CDR1 and CDR2: SGHRS and YFSETQ.

This clonotype showed up just a few times. The V and J genes are TRBV14 and TRBJ2-7; 13 nucleotides line up with TRBD2. Germline CDR1 is SGHDN and CDR2 is FVKESK. The CDR3 spans 18 residues. The V gene end was trimmed by 4 bases and the J gene end by 3 bases; junction bases not matched to a gene: 12. The CDR3 nucleotides are TGTGCCAGCAGCCTCGGACTAGCGGGAGAATGGCGGTTCTACGAGCAGTACTTC. It is translated as CASSLGLAGEWRFYEQYF.

This clonotype was recorded at least ten times. The chain combines TRBV5-1 with TRBJ1-4; no clear D. Germline CDR1 is SGHRS and CDR2 is YFSETQ. The CDR3 totals 12 residues. V lost 0 bases to trimming and J lost 12 bases, with 9 bases between them. The CDR3 DNA reads as TGCGCCAGCAGCTTGGAAAGCTCCGAACTGTTTTTT. Translating it yields CASSLESSELFF.

This clonotype was seen at least ten times. In DNA, the CDR3 is TGTGCCAGCGGGGGAGGGTACGAGCAGTACTTC. This gives the protein CASGGGYEQYF. The genes are TRBV6-1 and TRBJ2-7; 7 bases fit TRBD2. The trim removed 8 bases at V and 4 bases at J, leaving 2 bases unmatched. Germline loops: CDR1 MNHNS, CDR2 SASEGT. The CDR3 covers 11 residues.

The rearrangement links TRBV29-1 to TRBJ2-1; D possibly corresponds to TRBD2 (5 bases). This CDR3 is 13 amino acids long. The germline V gene encodes CDR1 SQVTM and CDR2 ANQGSEA. V was shortened by 3 bases and J by 2 bases, with 8 bases between the two germline ends. The CDR3 loop is CSVESGPYNEQFF. The CDR3 bases are TGCAGCGTTGAGAGCGGACCCTACAATGAGCAGTTCTTC.

This clonotype was counted only a few times. The rearrangement links TRBV6-5 to TRBJ2-7; TRBD2 aligns across 7 bases. The germline V gene has CDR1 MNHEY and CDR2 SVGAGI. V trimming: 6 bases; J trimming: 5 bases; junction bases outside the gene matches: 7. This CDR3 is 13 amino acids long. CDR3 sequence (DNA): TGTGCCAGCAGCCCACCGGGGGGAAACGAGCAGTACTTC. It is translated as CASSPPGGNEQYF.

This clonotype was observed a few times. The rearrangement uses TRBV18 and TRBJ2-7; 9 positions agree with TRBD1. V lost 6 bases, J lost 4 bases, and 4 bases stayed unmatched. The CDR3 sequence is 13 residues long. Looked up from germline, CDR1 is KGHSH and CDR2 is LQKENI. CDR3 sequence: CASSTGTGYEQYF. The CDR3 DNA reads as TGTGCCAGCTCGACCGGGACAGGGTACGAGCAGTACTTC.

This clonotype occurred a few times. J is TRBJ1-5 and V is TRBV20-1; 8 bases are a match to TRBD1. With V trimmed by 1 base and J by 4 bases, 18 bases remained unmatched. Germline lookup yields CDR1 DFQATT and CDR2 SNEGSKA (reference sequence). CDR3 length equals 19 residues. CDR3 region: CSARGYPTGEGNPNQPQHF. DNA for the CDR3: TGCAGTGCTAGAGGTTACCCGACAGGGGAGGGTAACCCTAATCAGCCCCAGCATTTT.

The table lists this clonotype with many counts. This chain connects TRBV7-2 to TRBJ2-3; TRBD2 matches at 10 bases. Looked up from germline, CDR1 is SGHTA and CDR2 is FQGNSA. This CDR3 contains 16 residues. V trimming: 5 bases; J trimming: 0 bases; junction bases outside the gene matches: 5. The chain's CDR3 is CASSQGAGGSTDTQYF. The CDR3 DNA follows: TGTGCCAGCAGCCAAGGAGCGGGAGGGAGCACAGATACGCAGTATTTT.

In its sample, this clonotype was seen many times. This chain connects TRBV7-8 to TRBJ1-5, with 8 bases fitting TRBD1. The CDR3 covers 17 residues. Germline V gene lookup returns CDR1 SGHVS and CDR2 FQNEAQ. V was clipped by 7 bases and J by 1 base; unmatched bases: 12. The CDR3 DNA reads TGTGCCAGCACCGTGTTGGGGAGGGACAGGAGCAATCAGCCCCAGCATTTT. This translates into CASTVLGRDRSNQPQHF.

V and J are TRBV4-3 and TRBJ2-7; 7 bases are shared with TRBD1. Germline loops: CDR1 LGHNA, CDR2 YSLEER. CDR3 length: 15 residues. Trimming cost V 4 bases and J 3 bases; bases outside gene matches: 9. This CDR3 reads CASSLGQAPLYEQYF. The CDR3 DNA reads as TGCGCCAGCAGCCTTGGACAGGCACCACTCTACGAGCAGTACTTC.